This T cell receptor beta chain is from a study of T cell responses to AZD1222 COVID-19 vaccine. Findings and limits, study-wide: Only a handful of AZD1222 recipients, more than five in all, had baseline seropositivity.

V lost 6 bases and J lost 4; bases outside the gene matches: 7. Germline V gene sequence: CDR1 MNHEY, CDR2 SVGAGI. This CDR3 spans 15 amino acids. TCRdb's copy holds only in-frame clones and misses some; the assay was immunoSEQ multiplex PCR. Of tens of thousands of clones listed, roughly 92% were seen once; the top ten hold roughly 3.1%. Turning to this clone: Its antigen is as yet unknown.

Sequenced material: peripheral blood, taken 28 days after the second AZD1222 dose. The V call is TRBV6-5, the J call TRBJ1-2; TRBD1 agrees at 11 bases. This receptor was identified in an adult who received the AZD1222 COVID-19 vaccine. The CDR3: CASRMGQGDTYGYTF. The CDR3 DNA follows: TGTGCCAGCAGGATGGGACAGGGGGATACCTATGGCTACACCTTC.